The 28 T cell receptor beta chains below all came from one sample that was sequenced in a study of blood T cell repertoires in COVID-19 (dated by TCRdb to the early 2020s). Libraries were built with the immunoSEQ multiplex PCR assay. Held by TCRdb, this immuneACCESS table contains in-frame sequences only and omits some clones. Under half of the omission traces to an unresolved V gene where checked; the cause of the rest is unknown. For this sample there are 200,000 or so clones; 88% appear just once. The top ten clonotypes cover just over 2.5% of the sample. The sequenced sample was PBMCs or T cells enriched from blood (not recorded which). These receptors were taken from a woman in her twenties or thirties who had recovered from COVID-19.

The V and J genes are TRBV3-1 (or the pseudogene TRBV3-2) and TRBJ2-7; the D is unclear. Germline V gives CDR1 LGHDT, CDR2 YNNKEL (reference sequence). The CDR3 contains 12 residues. V was clipped by 2 bases and J by 3 bases, with 5 bases between them. CDR3 loop: CASSQSGYEQYF. The CDR3 DNA reads as TGTGCCAGCAGCCAATCAGGCTACGAGCAGTACTTC.

About this clone: The same CDR3 also results from other DNA sequences found in this sample. The rearrangement links TRBV7-9 to TRBJ1-5; tentatively, D is TRBD1 (6 bases). The germline gives CDR1 SEHNR, CDR2 FQNEAQ (reference sequence). The CDR3 covers 14 residues. V was pared by 1 base and J by 4 bases, with 8 bases between. CDR3 region: CASSLGGQNQPQHF. CDR3 nucleotide sequence: TGTGCCAGCAGCTTAGGAGGACAGAATCAGCCCCAGCATTTT.

This clone was counted a single time. V and J are TRBV9 and TRBJ1-5, with 7 bases aligning to TRBD1. The CDR3 contains 14 residues. Trimming removed 4 bases from V and 8 bases from J; junction bases left unmatched: 9. Per the germline V gene, CDR1 is SGDLS and CDR2 is YYNGEE. DNA of the CDR3: TGTGCCAGCAGCCCAAGCGTCAGGGGGAAGCCCCAGCATTTT. Translated: CASSPSVRGKPQHF.

V is TRBV6-4 and J is TRBJ2-5; 9 bases are shared with TRBD1. CDR1 is MRHNA and CDR2 is SNTAGT in the germline V gene. This CDR3 is built from 14 residues. The ends lost 6 bases at V and 5 bases at J; junction bases unmatched: 7. The CDR3 nucleotides are TGTGCCAGCAGCCCAGGACAGGGGTCTGAGACCCAGTACTTC. This sequence encodes CASSPGQGSETQYF.

This rearrangement joins TRBV3-1 (or the pseudogene TRBV3-2) to TRBJ1-2; TRBD1 is a possible D gene (5 bases). Germline-derived CDR1 and CDR2 are LGHDT and YNNKEL (reference sequence). Trimming stripped 6 bases from V and 7 bases from J, with 24 bases between. The CDR3 loop spans 16 amino acids. CDR3 in DNA: TGTGCCAGCAGTCCGGACGCTGGGGGAGGGTATGGTGGCTACACCTTC. This sequence encodes CASSPDAGGGYGGYTF.

This sequence joins TRBV7-2 and TRBJ1-3, with a possible D match to TRBD1 (5 bases). Trimming stripped 2 bases from V and 0 bases from J, with 11 bases between. The CDR3 consists of 16 residues. From germline, CDR1 is SGHTA and CDR2 FQGNSA. The CDR3 region has the DNA TGTGCCAGCAGCTTATCGGGGGATCTCTCTGGAAACACCATATATTTT. It is translated as CASSLSGDLSGNTIYF.

In this sample, this clone turned up once. The chain carries TRBV4-3 and TRBJ2-1; D is possibly TRBD1 (6 bases). CDR3 size: 16 residues. Germline V gene data show CDR1 as LGHNA and CDR2 as YSLEER. Deletions cut 3 bases from V and 0 bases from J, with 12 bases between. CDR3: CASSQGHGGSYNEQFF. CDR3 sequence (DNA): TGCGCCAGCAGCCAGGGACATGGGGGCTCCTACAATGAGCAGTTCTTC.

The rearrangement links TRBV5-6 to TRBJ1-3, with TRBD1 identical over 10 bases. The germline CDR1 and CDR2 sequences are SGHDT and YYEEEE. This CDR3 is built from 15 residues. The ends lost 2 bases at V and 7 bases at J; junction bases unmatched: 6. This CDR3 is CASSFRGTGANTIYF. The CDR3 nucleotides are TGTGCCAGCAGCTTCCGTGGGACAGGGGCGAACACCATATATTTT.

The gene calls are TRBV4-2 and TRBJ2-2, with TRBD2 identical over 7 bases. V was clipped by 0 bases and J by 0 bases; unmatched bases: 7. Germline-derived CDR1 and CDR2 are LGHNA and YNFKEQ. This CDR3 is 18 amino acids long. DNA for the CDR3: TGTGCCAGCAGCCAAGATTTAGAGCGGGGATCGAACACCGGGGAGCTGTTTTTT. Its translation is CASSQDLERGSNTGELFF.

This clone has a handful of counts. The chain has TRBV12-3 or TRBV12-4 and TRBJ1-1; possible D gene TRBD1, 5 bases. V was cut by 8 bases and J by 2 bases, with 9 bases left in between. This CDR3 is 12 amino acids long. The CDR3 sequence is CASGDRNTEAFF. CDR3 in DNA: TGTGCCAGCGGAGACAGAAACACTGAAGCTTTCTTT.

The CDR3 coding sequence is TGTGCCAGCAGTACAGCCTCTGGAAACACCATATATTTT. It yields the protein CASSTASGNTIYF. The chain carries TRBV6-5 and TRBJ1-3; the D is unclear. Trimming removed 5 bases at V and 0 bases at J, with 5 bases between. The CDR3 has 13 residues. CDR1 is MNHEY, CDR2 SVGAGI, per germline.

This sequence joins TRBV15 and TRBJ1-2; D unresolved. The CDR3 spans 15 residues. Trimming left V 3 bases short and J 5 bases short, with 16 bases between. Germline V gene data show CDR1 as LNHNV and CDR2 as YYDKDF (reference sequence). The CDR3 coding sequence is TGTGCCACCAGCAGCCCGAGGGAGGGTGTTTATGGCTACACCTTC. Protein: CATSSPREGVYGYTF. Drawing the rest from reference TRBV15 and TRBJ1-2, the complete variable domain is DAMVIQNPRYQVTQFGKPVTLSCSQTLNHNVMYWYQQKSSQAPKLLFHYYDKDFNNEADTPDNFQSRRPNTSFCFLDIRSPGLGDTAMYLCATSSPREGVYGYTFGSGTRLTVV.

CDR3 sequence: CASSGARYSDTQYF. DNA for the CDR3: TGTGCCAGCAGCGGGGCACGATATTCAGATACGCAGTATTTT. The gene calls are TRBV9 and TRBJ2-3; D unclear. Trimming left V 3 bases short and J 4 bases short, with 12 bases between. Germline values: CDR1 SGDLS, CDR2 YYNGEE. This CDR3 is 14 amino acids long.

CDR3 sequence: CASSVASGGPNEQFF. The DNA of the CDR3 is TGTGCCAGCAGCGTAGCTAGCGGGGGGCCAAATGAGCAGTTCTTC. J is TRBJ2-1 and V is TRBV9; 11 positions match TRBD2. The CDR3 is made up of 15 amino acids. The J segment lost 7 bases and the V segment lost 0 bases, leaving 3 bases of the junction unmatched. Germline V gene data show CDR1 as SGDLS and CDR2 as YYNGEE.

The chain has TRBV4-1 and TRBJ2-5; the match to TRBD2 covers 11 bases. The CDR3 consists of 19 residues. V shed 0 bases and J 2 bases; nucleotides not matched to a gene: 11. Germline lookup yields CDR1 MGHRA and CDR2 YSYEKL. The CDR3 region is CASSQDWASGGLKQETQYF. CDR3 sequence (DNA): TGCGCCAGCAGCCAAGATTGGGCTAGCGGGGGGTTAAAACAAGAGACCCAGTACTTC.

The chain recombines TRBV19 with TRBJ1-4; the D gene is possibly TRBD1 (6 bases). CDR3 length equals 15 residues. Germline V gene lookup returns CDR1 LNHDA and CDR2 SQIVND (reference sequence). V lost 5 bases and J 0 bases, leaving 10 bases between the germline ends. The CDR3 loop reads CASSARQATNEKLFF. CDR3 nucleotide sequence: TGTGCCAGTAGTGCCCGACAGGCAACTAATGAAAAACTGTTTTTT. Based on the CDR3 plus reference TRBV19 and TRBJ1-4, the full variable domain is DGGITQSPKYLFRKEGQNVTLSCEQNLNHDAMYWYRQDPGQGLRLIYYSQIVNDFQKGDIAEGYSVSREKKESFPLTVTSAQKNPTAFYLCASSARQATNEKLFFGSGTQLSVL.

The chain combines TRBV7-6 with TRBJ2-2, with unresolved D. Trimming cost V 5 bases and J 4 bases, with 11 bases left between them. CDR1 is SGHVS and CDR2 is FNYEAQ in the germline V gene. The CDR3 consists of 14 residues. This CDR3 reads CASSRQHTTGELFF. Written as DNA, the CDR3 is TGTGCCAGCAGCAGACAACACACCACCGGGGAGCTGTTTTTT. The full variable domain, with the rest looked up from reference TRBV7-6 and TRBJ2-2, is GAGVSQSPRYKVTKRGQDVALRCDPISGHVSLYWYRQALGQGPEFLTYFNYEAQQDKSGLPNDRFSAERPEGSISTLTIQRTEQRDSAMYRCASSRQHTTGELFFGEGSRLTVL.

This clone was seen only once. V gene TRBV5-5 combines with J gene TRBJ2-3, with 13 bases that match TRBD2. This CDR3 comprises 19 residues. Looked up from germline, CDR1 is SGHKS and CDR2 is YYEKEE (reference sequence). V lost 7 bases to trimming and J lost 0 bases; unmatched junction nucleotides: 14. The CDR3 sequence is CASLHPGTSGVTSTDTQYF. DNA for the CDR3: TGTGCCAGCCTTCACCCGGGGACTAGCGGGGTAACTAGCACAGATACGCAGTATTTT.

The chain recombines TRBV10-3 with TRBJ2-5, with a tentative D call TRBD2 (6 bases). The germline V and J ends were trimmed by 8 bases and 2 bases, with 18 bases remaining between them. Germline V gene sequence: CDR1 ENHRY, CDR2 SYGVKD. The CDR3 is 15 residues long. CDR3 amino acids: CAISPVADYQETQYF. The CDR3 DNA sequence: TGTGCCATCTCCCCGGTAGCGGATTATCAAGAGACCCAGTACTTC.

The chain combines TRBV27 with TRBJ1-2; no clear D. The CDR3 is 13 residues long. From germline, CDR1 is MNHEY and CDR2 SMNVEV (reference sequence). Trimming left V 4 bases short and J 3 bases short, with 9 bases between. The chain's CDR3 is CASSSPGYYGYTF. The CDR3, as DNA: TGTGCCAGCAGTTCACCAGGTTACTATGGCTACACCTTC.

The V call is TRBV9, the J call TRBJ1-1; weak D call: TRBD1 (5 bases). The V end lost 0 bases, the J end lost 6 bases, and 18 bases lay between the germline ends. The CDR3 totals 16 residues. Germline loops: CDR1 SGDLS, CDR2 YYNGEE. This CDR3 reads CASSVDPSGMASEAFF. DNA for the CDR3: TGTGCCAGCAGCGTAGATCCCTCAGGGATGGCGTCTGAAGCTTTCTTT.

This chain joins TRBV10-3 and TRBJ2-3; the match to TRBD2 covers 10 bases. J was trimmed by 0 bases and V by 4 bases; bases with no gene match: 7. Germline values: CDR1 ENHRY, CDR2 SYGVKD. CDR3 length: 17 amino acids. The CDR3: CAISVASGGSSTDTQYF. The CDR3 region has the DNA TGTGCCATCAGTGTGGCTAGCGGGGGCTCTAGCACAGATACGCAGTATTTT.

The rearrangement links TRBV15 to TRBJ1-4; D remains unclear. Trimming removed 1 base from V and 8 bases from J, with 8 bases in between. The CDR3 length is 13 residues. CDR1 and CDR2 (germline): LNHNV, YYDKDF (reference sequence). CDR3 bases: TGTGCCACCAGCAGAGGACGGAGGGAAAAACTGTTTTTT. Translating gives CATSRGRREKLFF.

About this clone itself: The same CDR3 also results from other DNA sequences found in this sample. The J gene is TRBJ2-7, the V gene TRBV5-4, with 9 bases identical to TRBD2. There are 15 residues in the CDR3. After removal of 0 bases from V and 3 bases from J, the junction contained 4 bases not matched to a gene. The germline CDR1 and CDR2 sequences are SGHNT and YYREEE (reference sequence). The DNA for the CDR3 is TGTGCCAGCAGCTTGGGACTAGCGGAGAGCTACGAGCAGTACTTC. This sequence encodes CASSLGLAESYEQYF.

The rearrangement joins TRBV6-5 to TRBJ2-7; D is undetermined. The ends were cut back, 2 bases at V and 2 bases at J, with 16 bases in the middle. CDR1 MNHEY and CDR2 SVGAGI come from the germline V gene. The CDR3 has 16 residues. The CDR3 sequence is CASSYAPTFTPYEQYF. The CDR3 DNA reads as TGTGCCAGCAGTTACGCCCCAACTTTTACCCCCTACGAGCAGTACTTC.

As DNA, the CDR3 is TGTGCCAGCAGCTTGACAGGGTTGGACACTGAAGCTTTCTTT. Its translation: CASSLTGLDTEAFF. V gene TRBV11-2 combines with J gene TRBJ1-1; 7 nucleotides line up with TRBD1. Germline loops: CDR1 SGHAT, CDR2 FQNNGV. The J segment lost 3 bases and the V segment lost 3 bases, leaving 4 bases of the junction unmatched. The CDR3 consists of 14 residues.

The V gene is TRBV11-2, the J gene TRBJ1-2; no clear D. Trimming left V 5 bases short and J 2 bases short, with 9 bases between. CDR1 is SGHAT, CDR2 FQNNGV, per germline. The CDR3 is 13 amino acids. The CDR3 loop reads CASSRPRNYGYTF. The CDR3 DNA sequence: TGTGCCAGCAGCCGACCGCGGAACTATGGCTACACCTTC.

The chain carries TRBV7-9 and TRBJ2-1; D is possibly TRBD2 (7 bases). CDR3 length: 15 residues. The germline CDR1 and CDR2 sequences are SEHNR and FQNEAQ (reference sequence). Deletions cut 4 bases from V and 6 bases from J, with 16 bases between. The CDR3 DNA reads as TGTGCCAGCAGCTCCCGTGGGGGGGCGGGCAATGAGCAGTTCTTC. Its translation: CASSSRGGAGNEQFF.